This TCR beta chain was captured by sequencing in a study of T cell responses to AZD1222 COVID-19 vaccine. The study's findings and limits: White British ancestry dominated among donors, who included more females, and clonal diversity was possibly underestimated. All repertoire sampling was performed exclusively after the peak T cell response.

Profiling relied on immunoSEQ multiplex PCR, and the TCRdb table lists in-frame clones only, not all of them. The sample contains about 96,000 clones, around 90% of which appear only once. V lost 1 base and J lost 5; bases outside the gene matches: 9. The germline V gene has CDR1 KGHSH and CDR2 LQKENI. The CDR3 is made up of 16 amino acids. A word on this clone: The antigen is not known.

This receptor was taken from an adult in good health. The specimen comprised peripheral blood, sampled on day 0 of AZD1222 vaccination. The chain is built from TRBV18 and TRBJ2-5; 8 bases align to TRBD1. CDR3 nucleotide sequence: TGTGCCAGCTCACCACAGGGACAGGCGGTCATTGAGACCCAGTACTTC. It is translated as CASSPQGQAVIETQYF.